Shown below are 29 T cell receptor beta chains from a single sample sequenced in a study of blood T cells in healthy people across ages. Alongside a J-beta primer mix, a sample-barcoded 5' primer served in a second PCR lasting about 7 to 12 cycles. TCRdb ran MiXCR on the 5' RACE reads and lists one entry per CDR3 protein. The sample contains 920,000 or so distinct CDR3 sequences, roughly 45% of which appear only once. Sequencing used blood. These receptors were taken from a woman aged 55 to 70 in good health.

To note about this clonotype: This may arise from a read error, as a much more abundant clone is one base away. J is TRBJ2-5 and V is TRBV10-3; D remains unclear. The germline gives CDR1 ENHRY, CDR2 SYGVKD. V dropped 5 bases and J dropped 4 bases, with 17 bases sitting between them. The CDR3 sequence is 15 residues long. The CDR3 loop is CAISKESGIGETQYF. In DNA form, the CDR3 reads TGTGCCATCAGTAAGGAGTCTGGCATCGGAGAGACCCAGTACTTC.

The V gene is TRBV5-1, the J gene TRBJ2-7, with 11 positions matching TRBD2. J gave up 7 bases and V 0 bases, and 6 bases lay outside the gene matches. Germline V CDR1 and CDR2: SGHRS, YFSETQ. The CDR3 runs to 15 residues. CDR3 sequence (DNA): TGCGCCAGCAGCTTGGATCTAGCGGGAGGTGGGGAGCAGTACTTC. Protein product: CASSLDLAGGGEQYF. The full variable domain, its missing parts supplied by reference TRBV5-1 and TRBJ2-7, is KAGVTQTPRYLIKTRGQQVTLSCSPISGHRSVSWYQQTPGQGLQFLFEYFSETQRNKGNFPGRFSGRQFSNSRSEMNVSTLELGDSALYLCASSLDLAGGGEQYFGPGTRLTVT.

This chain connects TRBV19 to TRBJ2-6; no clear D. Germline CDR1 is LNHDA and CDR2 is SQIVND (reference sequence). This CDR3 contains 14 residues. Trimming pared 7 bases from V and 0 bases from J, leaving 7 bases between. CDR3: CASKSSSGANVLTF. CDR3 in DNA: TGTGCCAGTAAGTCGAGCTCTGGGGCCAACGTCCTGACTTTC.

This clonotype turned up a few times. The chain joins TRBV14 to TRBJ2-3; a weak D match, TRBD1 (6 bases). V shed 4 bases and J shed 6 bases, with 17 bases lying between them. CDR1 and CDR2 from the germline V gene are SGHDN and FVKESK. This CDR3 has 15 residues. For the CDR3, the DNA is TGTGCCAGCAGCCCCGGGGTACAGGGTCTGGATACGCAGTATTTT. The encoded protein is CASSPGVQGLDTQYF.

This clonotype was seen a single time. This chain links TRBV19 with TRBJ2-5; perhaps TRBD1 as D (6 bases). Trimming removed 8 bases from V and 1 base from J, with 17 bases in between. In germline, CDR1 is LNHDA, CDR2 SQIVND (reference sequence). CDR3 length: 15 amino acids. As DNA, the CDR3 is TGTGCCAGTTCACCAACCGGGACAATCCAAGAGACCCAGTACTTC. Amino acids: CASSPTGTIQETQYF.

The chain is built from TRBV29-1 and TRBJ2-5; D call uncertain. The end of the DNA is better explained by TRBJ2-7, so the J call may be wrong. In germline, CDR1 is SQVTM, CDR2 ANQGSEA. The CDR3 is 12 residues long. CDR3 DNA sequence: TGCAGCGTTGTTCACGGGCCCTGCGAGCAGTACTTC. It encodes CSVVHGPCEQYF.

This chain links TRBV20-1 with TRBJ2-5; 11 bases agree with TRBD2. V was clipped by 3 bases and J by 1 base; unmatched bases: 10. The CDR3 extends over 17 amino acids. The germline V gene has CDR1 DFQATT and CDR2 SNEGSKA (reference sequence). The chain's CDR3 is CSARAMGLAALQETQYF. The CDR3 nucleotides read TGCAGTGCTAGGGCTATGGGACTAGCGGCTCTCCAAGAGACCCAGTACTTC.

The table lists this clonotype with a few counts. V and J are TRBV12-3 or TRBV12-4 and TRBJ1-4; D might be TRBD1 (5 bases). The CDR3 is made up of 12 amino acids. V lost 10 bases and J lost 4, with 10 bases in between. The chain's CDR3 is CAIRGGNEKLFF. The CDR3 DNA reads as TGTGCCATTCGGGGCGGTAATGAAAAACTGTTTTTT.

Here the CDR3 reads CASSPKPYEQYF. For the CDR3, the DNA is TGTGCCAGCAGCCCCAAGCCCTACGAGCAGTACTTC. This chain links TRBV7-9 with TRBJ2-7; D is uncertain. The germline gives CDR1 SEHNR, CDR2 FQNEAQ (reference sequence). V lost 5 bases and J 2 bases, leaving 7 bases between the germline ends. There are 12 residues in the CDR3.

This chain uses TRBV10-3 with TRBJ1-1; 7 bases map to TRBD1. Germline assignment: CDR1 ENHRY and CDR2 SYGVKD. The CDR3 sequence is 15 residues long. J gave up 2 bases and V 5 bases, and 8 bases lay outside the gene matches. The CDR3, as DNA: TGTGCCATCAGTCCTACCGGGACAGCTAACACTGAAGCTTTCTTT. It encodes CAISPTGTANTEAFF.

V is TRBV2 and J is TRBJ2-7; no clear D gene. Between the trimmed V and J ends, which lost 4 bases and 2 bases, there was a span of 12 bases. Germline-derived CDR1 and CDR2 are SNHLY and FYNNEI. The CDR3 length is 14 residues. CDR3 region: CASSAPPPTYEQYF. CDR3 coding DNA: TGTGCCAGCAGTGCCCCCCCACCTACCTACGAGCAGTACTTC. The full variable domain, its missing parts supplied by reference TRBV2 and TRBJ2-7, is EPEVTQTPSHQVTQMGQEVILRCVPISNHLYFYWYRQILGQKVEFLVSFYNNEISEKSEIFDDQFSVERPDGSNFTLKIRSTKLEDSAMYFCASSAPPPTYEQYFGPGTRLTVT.

CDR3 sequence: CASSPRTSGGFYNEQFF. For the CDR3, the DNA is TGTGCCAGCAGTCCGCGGACTAGCGGTGGGTTCTACAATGAGCAGTTCTTC. This chain joins TRBV27 and TRBJ2-7, with TRBD2 matching 10 bases. The end of the DNA aligns better with TRBJ2-1, so the J call may be wrong. This CDR3 has 17 amino acids. From germline, CDR1 is MNHEY and CDR2 SMNVEV (reference sequence).

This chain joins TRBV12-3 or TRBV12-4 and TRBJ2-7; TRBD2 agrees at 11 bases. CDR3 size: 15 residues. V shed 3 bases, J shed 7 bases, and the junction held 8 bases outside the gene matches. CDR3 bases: TGTGCCAGCAGTTTGGTAGCGGGAGGGTACAATGAGCAGTACTTC. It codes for CASSLVAGGYNEQYF.

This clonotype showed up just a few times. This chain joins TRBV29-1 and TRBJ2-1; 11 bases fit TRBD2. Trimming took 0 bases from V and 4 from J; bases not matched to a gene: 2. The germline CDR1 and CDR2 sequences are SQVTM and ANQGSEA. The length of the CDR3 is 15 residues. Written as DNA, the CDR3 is TGCAGCGTTGAAGAGACTAGCGGGATATACAATGAGCAGTTCTTC. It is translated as CSVEETSGIYNEQFF.

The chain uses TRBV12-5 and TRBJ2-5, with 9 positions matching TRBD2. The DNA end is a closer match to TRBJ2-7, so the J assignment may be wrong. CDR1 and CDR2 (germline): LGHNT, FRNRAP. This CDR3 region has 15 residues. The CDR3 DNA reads TGTGCTAGTGGTTCCATAGCGGGAGCGGCCTACGAGCAGTACTTC. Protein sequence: CASGSIAGAAYEQYF.

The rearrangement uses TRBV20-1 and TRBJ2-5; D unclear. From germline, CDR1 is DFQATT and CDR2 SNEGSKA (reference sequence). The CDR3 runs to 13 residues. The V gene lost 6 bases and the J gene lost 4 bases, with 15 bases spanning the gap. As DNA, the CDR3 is TGCAGTGCACATTCCCCCCTGATAGAGACCCAGTACTTC. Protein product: CSAHSPLIETQYF.

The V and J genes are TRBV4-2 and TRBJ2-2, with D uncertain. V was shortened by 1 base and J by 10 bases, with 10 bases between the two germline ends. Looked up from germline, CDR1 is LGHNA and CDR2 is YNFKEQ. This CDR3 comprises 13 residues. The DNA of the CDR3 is TGTGCCAGCAGCCAAGTCCAAGAGGAGGAGCTGTTTTTT. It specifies CASSQVQEEELFF.

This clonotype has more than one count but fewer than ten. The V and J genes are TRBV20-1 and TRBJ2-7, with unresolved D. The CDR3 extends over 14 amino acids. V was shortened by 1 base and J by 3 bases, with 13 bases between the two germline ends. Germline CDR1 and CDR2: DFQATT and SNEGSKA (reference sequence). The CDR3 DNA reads TGCAGTGCTAGAGCGTATCAGGTGGGCTACGAGCAGTACTTC. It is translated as CSARAYQVGYEQYF.

CDR3 sequence: CASRLDRVQPQHF. CDR3 coding DNA: TGTGCCAGCAGACTAGACAGGGTCCAGCCCCAGCATTTT. V gene TRBV7-2 combines with J gene TRBJ1-5, with 7 bases identical to TRBD1. CDR1 and CDR2 (germline): SGHTA, FQGNSA. The CDR3 spans 13 residues. Trimming at V came to 6 bases and at J to 7 bases, leaving 6 bases not matched to a gene.

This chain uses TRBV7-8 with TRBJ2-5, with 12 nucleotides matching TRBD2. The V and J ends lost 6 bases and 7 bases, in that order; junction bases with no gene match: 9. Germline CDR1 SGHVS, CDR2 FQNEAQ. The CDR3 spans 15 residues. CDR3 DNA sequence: TGTGCCAGCAGAGGACTAGCGGGACGTGCAGGGACCCAGTACTTC. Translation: CASRGLAGRAGTQYF.

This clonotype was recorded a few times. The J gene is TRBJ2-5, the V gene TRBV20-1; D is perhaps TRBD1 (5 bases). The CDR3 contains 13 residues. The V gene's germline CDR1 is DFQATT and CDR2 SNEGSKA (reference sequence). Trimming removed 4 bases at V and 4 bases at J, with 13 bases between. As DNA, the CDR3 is TGCAGTGCTAATGGGGCCAGGCCAGAGACCCAGTACTTC. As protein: CSANGARPETQYF.

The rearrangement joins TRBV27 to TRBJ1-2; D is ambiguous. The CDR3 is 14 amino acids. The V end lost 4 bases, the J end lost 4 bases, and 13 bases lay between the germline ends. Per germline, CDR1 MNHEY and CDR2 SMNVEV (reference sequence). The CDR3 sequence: CASSSVGAGYGYTF. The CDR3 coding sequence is TGTGCCAGCAGTTCGGTGGGAGCGGGCTATGGCTACACCTTC.

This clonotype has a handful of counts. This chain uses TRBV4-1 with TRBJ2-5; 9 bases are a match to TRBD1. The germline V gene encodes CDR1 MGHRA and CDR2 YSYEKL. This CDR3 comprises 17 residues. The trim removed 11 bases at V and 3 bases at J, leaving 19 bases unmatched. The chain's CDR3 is CAGIVGWTGVRKETQYF. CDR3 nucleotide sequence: TGCGCCGGAATCGTCGGCTGGACAGGGGTGAGAAAAGAGACCCAGTACTTC.

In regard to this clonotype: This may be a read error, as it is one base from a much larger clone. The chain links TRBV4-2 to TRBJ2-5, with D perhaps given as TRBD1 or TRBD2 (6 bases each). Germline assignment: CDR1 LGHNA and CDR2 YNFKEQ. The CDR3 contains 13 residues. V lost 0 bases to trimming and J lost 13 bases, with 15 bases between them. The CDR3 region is CASSQDLGGERYF. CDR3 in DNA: TGTGCCAGCAGCCAAGATTTGGGGGGCGAGCGGTACTTC.

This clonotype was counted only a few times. DNA of the CDR3: TGTGCCAGCAGTTCGGGACAGGGATTTGCAACTAATGAAAAACTGTTTTTT. Amino acid sequence: CASSSGQGFATNEKLFF. The chain combines TRBV11-2 with TRBJ1-4; 9 nucleotides agree with TRBD1. The CDR3 has 17 residues. V was pared by 6 bases and J by 0 bases, with 8 bases of the junction left unmatched. Germline CDR1 is SGHAT and CDR2 is FQNNGV.

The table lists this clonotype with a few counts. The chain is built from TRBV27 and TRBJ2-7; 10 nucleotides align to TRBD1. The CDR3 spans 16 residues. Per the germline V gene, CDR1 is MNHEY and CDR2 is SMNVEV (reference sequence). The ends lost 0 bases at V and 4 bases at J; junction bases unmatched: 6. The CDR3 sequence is CASSLSPGQGTYEQYF. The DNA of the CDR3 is TGTGCCAGCAGTTTATCCCCGGGACAGGGGACTTACGAGCAGTACTTC.

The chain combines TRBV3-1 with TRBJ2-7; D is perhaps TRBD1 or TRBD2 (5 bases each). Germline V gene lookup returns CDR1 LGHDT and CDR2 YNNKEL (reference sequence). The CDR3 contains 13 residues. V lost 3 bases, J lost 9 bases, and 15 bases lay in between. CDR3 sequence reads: CASSQLGAGGQYF. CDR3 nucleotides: TGTGCCAGCAGCCAGCTAGGGGCGGGCGGGCAGTACTTC.

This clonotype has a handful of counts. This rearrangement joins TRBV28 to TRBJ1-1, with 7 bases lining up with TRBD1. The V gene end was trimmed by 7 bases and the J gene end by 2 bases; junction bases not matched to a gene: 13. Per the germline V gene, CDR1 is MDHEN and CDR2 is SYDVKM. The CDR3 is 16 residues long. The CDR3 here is CASTLITGVSNTEAFF. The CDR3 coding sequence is TGTGCCAGCACGTTAATAACAGGGGTTAGCAACACTGAAGCTTTCTTT.

In DNA, the CDR3 is TGTGCCATCGACAACAGGGTGGGCGAGCAGTACTTC. This sequence encodes CAIDNRVGEQYF. The chain is built from TRBV10-3 and TRBJ2-7; the D gene is possibly TRBD1 (6 bases). CDR1 is ENHRY and CDR2 is SYGVKD in the germline V gene. V lost 8 bases and J lost 6, with 14 bases in between. This CDR3 comprises 12 residues.